The T cell receptor (beta chain) described here comes from a study of PD-1 blockade in classical Hodgkin lymphoma. Points from the study as a whole: What caused the repertoire differences, perhaps disease activity or prior therapy, remains undefined. Patients were excluded if nivolumab began under 1 year after ASCT (the autologous transplant). Patients newly diagnosed and complete responders had comparable baseline diversity.

Every patient relapsed after autologous stem cell transplantation, and brentuximab vedotin exposure varied. Patients showed best responses of complete response, partial response or progressive disease. Comments on this clone: Its specificity is not known.

The assay was immunoSEQ multiplex PCR, and TCRdb's table has in-frame clones only and misses some. The table shows over 25,000 clones, with 78% occurring only once. The CDR3 covers 17 residues. V lost 4 bases and J lost 3; bases outside the gene matches: 11. Per germline, CDR1 SGHRS and CDR2 YFSETQ. The receptor comes from a human donor with classical Hodgkin lymphoma. Specimen: peripheral blood mononuclear cells (PBMCs), collected before the second cycle of nivolumab. The V gene is TRBV5-1, the J gene TRBJ2-3, with 10 bases that match TRBD2. CDR3 protein: CASSVPQASGGTDTQYF. Written as DNA, the CDR3 is TGCGCCAGCAGCGTCCCCCAGGCTAGCGGGGGAACAGATACGCAGTATTTT.